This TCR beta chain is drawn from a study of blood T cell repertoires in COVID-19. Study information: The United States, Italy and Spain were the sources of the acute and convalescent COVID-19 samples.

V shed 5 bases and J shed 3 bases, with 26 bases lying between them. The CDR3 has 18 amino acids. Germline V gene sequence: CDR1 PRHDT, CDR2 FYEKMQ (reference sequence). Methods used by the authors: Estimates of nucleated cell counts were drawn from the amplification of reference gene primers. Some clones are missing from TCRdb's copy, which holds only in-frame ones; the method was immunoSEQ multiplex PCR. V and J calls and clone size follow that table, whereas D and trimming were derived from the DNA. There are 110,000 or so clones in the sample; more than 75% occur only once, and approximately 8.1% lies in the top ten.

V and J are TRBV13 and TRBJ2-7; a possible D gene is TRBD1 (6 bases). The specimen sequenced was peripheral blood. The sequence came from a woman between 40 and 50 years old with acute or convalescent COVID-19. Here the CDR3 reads CASSGRAQGSSRDYEQYF. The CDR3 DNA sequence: TGTGCCAGCAGCGGGCGGGCACAGGGAAGTTCAAGGGACTACGAGCAGTACTTC.